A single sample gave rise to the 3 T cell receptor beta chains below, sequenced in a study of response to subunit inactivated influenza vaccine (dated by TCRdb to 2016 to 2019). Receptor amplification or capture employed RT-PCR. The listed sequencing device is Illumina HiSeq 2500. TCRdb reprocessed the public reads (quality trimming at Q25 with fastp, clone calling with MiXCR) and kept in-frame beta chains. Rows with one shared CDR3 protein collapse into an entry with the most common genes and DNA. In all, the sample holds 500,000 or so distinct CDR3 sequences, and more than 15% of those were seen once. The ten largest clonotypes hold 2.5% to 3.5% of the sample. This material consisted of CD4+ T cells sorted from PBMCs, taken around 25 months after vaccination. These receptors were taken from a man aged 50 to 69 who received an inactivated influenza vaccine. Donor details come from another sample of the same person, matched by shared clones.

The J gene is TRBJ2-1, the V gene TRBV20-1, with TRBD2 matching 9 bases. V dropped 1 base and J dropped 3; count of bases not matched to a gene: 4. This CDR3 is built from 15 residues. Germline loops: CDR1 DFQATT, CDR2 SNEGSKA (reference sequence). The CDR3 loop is CSARGTSVNYNEQFF. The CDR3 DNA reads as TGCAGTGCTAGAGGGACTAGCGTGAACTACAATGAGCAGTTCTTC.

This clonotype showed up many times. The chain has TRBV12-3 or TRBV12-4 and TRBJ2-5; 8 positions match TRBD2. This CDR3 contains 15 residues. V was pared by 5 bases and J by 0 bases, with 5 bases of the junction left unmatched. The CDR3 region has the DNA TGTGCCAGCAGTGCTAGCGGGTCCTACCAAGAGACCCAGTACTTC. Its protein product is CASSASGSYQETQYF.

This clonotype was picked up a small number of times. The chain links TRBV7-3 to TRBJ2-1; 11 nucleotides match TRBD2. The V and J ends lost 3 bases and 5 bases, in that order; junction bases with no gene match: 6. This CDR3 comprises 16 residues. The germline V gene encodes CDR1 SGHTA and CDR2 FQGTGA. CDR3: CASSFTSGSPNNEQFF. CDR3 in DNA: TGTGCCAGCAGCTTTACTAGCGGGAGTCCTAACAATGAGCAGTTCTTC.